The 15 T cell receptor beta chains presented below share a single source sample, sequenced in a study of CD8+CD57+ T cells in acquired aplastic anemia. CD8+CD57+ cell expansion had been shown by flow cytometry in patients chosen for sequencing. TCR beta VDJ and CDR3 were profiled, and genomic DNA was the template. One entry per CDR3 protein results from TCRdb running MiXCR on the reads. The data show 150,000 or so distinct CDR3 sequences, roughly 54% seen once. The sample was sorted CD4+, CD8+, or CD8+CD57+ T cells (not recorded which) from PBMCs. The receptors were sampled from a human donor with aplastic anemia.

In the case of this clonotype: This may be a read error, as it is one base from a much larger clone. V gene TRBV6-5 combines with J gene TRBJ2-7, with D possibly being TRBD2 (5 bases). This CDR3 contains 13 residues. CDR1 and CDR2 (germline): MNHEY, SVGAGI. CDR3 coding DNA: TGTGCCAGCAGTTACAGAGGGTTCGACGAGCGGTACTTC. Protein product: CASSYRGFDERYF.

V and J are TRBV20-1 and TRBJ2-1, with 9 nucleotides matching TRBD2. Germline trimming cut 1 base from V and 10 bases from J; bases unmatched to any gene: 8. The CDR3 contains 14 residues. CDR1 and CDR2 (germline): DFQATT, SNEGSKA (reference sequence). CDR3 DNA: TGCAGTGCTAGAGGGAGTACTAGCGGGTGGGAGCAGTTCTTC. Its translation: CSARGSTSGWEQFF.

The chain couples TRBV6-4 to TRBJ2-3; the match to TRBD2 covers 15 bases. Germline CDR1 and CDR2: MRHNA and SNTAGT. The length of the CDR3 is 16 residues. V gave up 5 bases and J gave up 4 bases; unmatched junction bases: 4. The CDR3 DNA reads TGTGCCAGCAGTCGGACTAGCGGGGGGGCCCCAGATACGCAGTATTTT. Protein: CASSRTSGGAPDTQYF.

The chain carries TRBV4-1 and TRBJ2-5, with 7 bases lining up with TRBD1. This CDR3 comprises 16 residues. Germline values: CDR1 MGHRA, CDR2 YSYEKL. V shed 5 bases, J shed 2 bases, and the junction held 11 bases outside the gene matches. CDR3: CASSYGFRDSQETQYF. CDR3 sequence (DNA): TGCGCCAGCAGCTACGGCTTCCGGGACAGTCAAGAGACCCAGTACTTC.

The rearrangement uses TRBV5-8 and TRBJ1-6; 7 bases agree with TRBD1. J lost 7 bases, V lost 5 bases, and 6 bases had no gene match. This CDR3 spans 14 amino acids. Germline CDR1 SGHTS, CDR2 YDEGEE. DNA of the CDR3: TGTGCCAGCAGTCGACAGGGTGGGAATTCACCCCTCCACTTT. This sequence encodes CASSRQGGNSPLHF.

V gene TRBV19 combines with J gene TRBJ2-7, with D unclear. V gave up 5 bases and J gave up 2 bases, with 16 bases separating them. The CDR3 totals 15 residues. Germline values: CDR1 LNHDA, CDR2 SQIVND (reference sequence). CDR3 DNA sequence: TGTGCCAGTAGTCCGAGGCCTTCTTCTACCTACGAGCAGTACTTC. Its translation is CASSPRPSSTYEQYF.

The CDR3 DNA reads TGTGCCAGTAGAGAGGGCGGGACTAGCAATGAGCAGTTCTTC. Encoded protein: CASREGGTSNEQFF. This chain links TRBV19 with TRBJ2-1; the match to TRBD2 covers 8 bases. CDR1 and CDR2 from the germline V gene are LNHDA and SQIVND (reference sequence). Trimming at V came to 6 bases and at J to 6 bases, leaving 7 bases not matched to a gene. The CDR3 covers 14 residues.

The chain joins TRBV25-1 to TRBJ1-2; TRBD1 might be the D (6 bases). This CDR3 is built from 13 residues. Deletions cut 8 bases from V and 6 bases from J, with 16 bases between. In germline, CDR1 is MGHDK, CDR2 SYGVNS. CDR3 nucleotides: TGTGCCAGCGCCGCCGTAACAGGGCATGGCTACACCTTC. It is translated as CASAAVTGHGYTF.

This rearrangement joins TRBV19 to TRBJ2-5; TRBD1 matches 10 bases. The CDR3 runs to 14 residues. Germline CDR1 is LNHDA and CDR2 is SQIVND (reference sequence). CDR3 DNA sequence: TGTGCGAGGGGGGGACAGGGGCGACAAGAGACCCAGTACTTC. This translates into CARGGQGRQETQYF.

This clonotype is a singleton in its sample. The chain recombines TRBV10-2 with TRBJ1-5, with D uncertain. CDR1 and CDR2 from the germline V gene are WSHSY and SAAADI. The CDR3 is made up of 12 amino acids. V shed 1 base and J shed 6 bases, with 4 bases lying between them. CDR3 residues: CASSEYSQPQHF. The CDR3 DNA sequence: TGCGCCAGCAGTGAGTACTCTCAGCCCCAGCATTTT.

In this sample, this clonotype turned up many times. This chain joins TRBV7-3 and TRBJ2-1; possibly TRBD2 for D (7 bases). Germline assignment: CDR1 SGHTA and CDR2 FQGTGA. CDR3 length: 20 residues. Trimming removed 1 base from V and 4 bases from J, with 26 bases in between. The CDR3 sequence: CASSLNLGGLAPTLYNEQFF. In nucleotides, the CDR3 is TGTGCCAGCAGCTTAAACCTGGGGGGGCTAGCACCAACCCTATACAATGAGCAGTTCTTC.

V is TRBV2 and J is TRBJ2-5, with D hard to call. The V and J ends lost 3 bases and 2 bases respectively, with 13 bases between them. In germline, CDR1 is SNHLY, CDR2 FYNNEI. The CDR3 is made up of 15 amino acids. The CDR3 loop is CASSELGLVQETQYF. The CDR3 nucleotides are TGTGCCAGCAGTGAGTTGGGCTTAGTACAAGAGACCCAGTACTTC.

This chain links TRBV15 with TRBJ2-1; weak D call: TRBD2 (5 bases). The ends were cut back, 1 base at V and 0 bases at J, with 13 bases in the middle. This CDR3 comprises 17 residues. Per the germline V gene, CDR1 is LNHNV and CDR2 is YYDKDF (reference sequence). CDR3 in amino acids: CATSRGSGSGSYNEQFF. CDR3 nucleotides: TGTGCCACCAGCAGAGGAAGTGGGAGCGGCTCCTACAATGAGCAGTTCTTC.

CDR3 residues: CSAARLMGEAFF. CDR3 nucleotide sequence: TGCAGTGCTGCAAGGCTAATGGGTGAAGCTTTCTTT. The chain uses TRBV20-1 and TRBJ1-1; D gene ambiguous. Trimming shortened V by 5 bases and J by 7 bases, and 14 bases separated the two germline ends. The CDR3 runs 12 residues. Germline-derived CDR1 and CDR2 are DFQATT and SNEGSKA (reference sequence).

The gene calls are TRBV19 and TRBJ2-1; 7 bases match TRBD2. V lost 5 bases, J lost 2 bases, and 6 bases stayed unmatched. Germline values: CDR1 LNHDA, CDR2 SQIVND (reference sequence). This CDR3 comprises 15 residues. CDR3 amino acids: CASSESGITYNEQFF. The CDR3 DNA reads as TGTGCCAGTAGTGAAAGCGGGATAACCTACAATGAGCAGTTCTTC.